What follows is one TCR beta chain and its context. The data derive from a study of blood T cell repertoires in COVID-19. As handled by the study authors: Using reference gene primer amplification, nucleated cell counts were estimated. Only in-frame clones appear in the TCRdb table, and some are missing; sequencing was by immunoSEQ multiplex PCR. The V and J calls and clone size were taken over from that table, and D and trimming were inferred from the DNA. The table shows about 170,000 clones, with 88% occurring only once. This CDR3 comprises 15 residues. Germline assignment: CDR1 MDHEN and CDR2 SYDVKM. Trimming cost V 2 bases and J 4 bases, with 12 bases left between them.

The sequencing input was peripheral blood. The receptor's source is a man in his forties or fifties who had recovered from COVID-19. The genes are TRBV28 and TRBJ1-5, with no clear D. CDR3 sequence reads: CASSLGRVVNQPQHF. In DNA, the CDR3 is TGTGCCAGCAGTTTAGGGAGGGTGGTTAATCAGCCCCAGCATTTT.